This T cell receptor (beta chain) is drawn from a study of human T cells and chemical hapten exposure. Only a few counts were recorded for this clonotype. Documented time point: patch test 3, about 24 weeks after DPC sensitization. Described treatment: therapeutic diphenylcyclopropenone sensitization with weekly scalp DPC. Each CDR3 protein gets one entry after TCRdb re-called the RACE reads with MiXCR. The sample has about 64,000 distinct CDR3 sequences; 9.5% to 11% are singletons. Here the sequenced sample was whole blood, taken in connection with sensitization to the hapten diphenylcyclopropenone (DPC). The source is a woman under 40 with alopecia areata. Some clones in this sample may be carry-over from other donors' samples.

The CDR3 DNA follows: TGCAGCGTTGAGGCCAGGGCGGCCACTGAAGCTTTCTTT. Protein sequence: CSVEARAATEAFF. J is TRBJ1-1 and V is TRBV29-1, with D possibly being TRBD1 (5 bases). The V gene's germline CDR1 is SQVTM and CDR2 ANQGSEA. There are 13 residues in the CDR3. Trimming removed 3 bases at V and 4 bases at J, with 12 bases between.